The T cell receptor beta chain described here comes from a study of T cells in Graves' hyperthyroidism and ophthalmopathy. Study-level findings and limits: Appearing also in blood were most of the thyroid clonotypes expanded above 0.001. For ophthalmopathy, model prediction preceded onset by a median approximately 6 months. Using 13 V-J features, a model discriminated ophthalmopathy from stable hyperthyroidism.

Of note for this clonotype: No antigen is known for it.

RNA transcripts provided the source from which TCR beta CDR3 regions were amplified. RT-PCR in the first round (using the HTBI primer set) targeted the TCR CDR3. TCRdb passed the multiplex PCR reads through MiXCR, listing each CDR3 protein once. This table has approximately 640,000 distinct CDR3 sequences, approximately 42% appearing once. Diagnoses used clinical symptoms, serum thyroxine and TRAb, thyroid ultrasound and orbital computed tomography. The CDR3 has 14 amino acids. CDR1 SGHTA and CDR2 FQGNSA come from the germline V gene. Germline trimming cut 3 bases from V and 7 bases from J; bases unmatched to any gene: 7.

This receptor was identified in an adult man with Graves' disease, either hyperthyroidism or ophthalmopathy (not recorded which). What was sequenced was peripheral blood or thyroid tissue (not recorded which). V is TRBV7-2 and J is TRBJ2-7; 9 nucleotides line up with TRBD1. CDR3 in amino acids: CASSFRDRAEEQYF. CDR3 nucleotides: TGTGCCAGCAGCTTCCGGGACAGGGCAGAAGAGCAGTACTTC.